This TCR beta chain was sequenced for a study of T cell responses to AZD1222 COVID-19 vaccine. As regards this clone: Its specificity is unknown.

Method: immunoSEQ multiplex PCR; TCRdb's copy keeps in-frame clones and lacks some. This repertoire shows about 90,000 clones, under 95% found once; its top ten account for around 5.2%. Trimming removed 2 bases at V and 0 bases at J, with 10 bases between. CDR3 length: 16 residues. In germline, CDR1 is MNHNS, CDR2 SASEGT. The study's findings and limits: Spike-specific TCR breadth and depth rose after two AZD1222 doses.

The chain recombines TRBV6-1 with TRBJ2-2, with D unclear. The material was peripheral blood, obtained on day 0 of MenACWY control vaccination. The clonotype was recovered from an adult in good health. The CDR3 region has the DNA TGTGCCAGCAGTGAACTGAGACACTCGAACACCGGGGAGCTGTTTTTT. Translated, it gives CASSELRHSNTGELFF.